The 30 T cell receptor beta chains presented below share a single source sample, sequenced in a study of T cells in Graves' hyperthyroidism and ophthalmopathy. Authors of the study amplified TCR beta CDR3 regions from RNA transcripts. First-round RT-PCR with HTBI primers amplified the TCR CDR3 region. TCRdb re-derived calls from the multiplex PCR reads in MiXCR, one entry per CDR3 protein. The table includes about 580,000 distinct CDR3 sequences, about 15% detected once. Specimen: blood. The receptors originated from a woman between 25 and 40 years old with Graves' hyperthyroidism that later progressed to Graves' ophthalmopathy.

This clonotype was seen repeatedly, ten times or more. The chain recombines TRBV5-1 with TRBJ1-2; D not certain. V was trimmed by 6 bases and J by 1 base, leaving 13 bases between them. The CDR3 sequence is 14 residues long. Germline V gene data show CDR1 as SGHRS and CDR2 as YFSETQ. The CDR3 coding sequence is TGCGCCAGCACCCCGGGCTTCAGTAACTATGGCTACACCTTC. Its protein product is CASTPGFSNYGYTF.

CDR3 loop: CASMRSSSYNGQFF. As DNA, the CDR3 is TGTGCCAGCATGAGGTCGAGCTCCTACAACGGGCAGTTCTTC. The chain couples TRBV11-1 to TRBJ2-1; D is uncertain. The CDR3 sequence is 14 residues long. Germline loops: CDR1 SGHAT, CDR2 FQDESV (reference sequence). V lost 7 bases and J lost 12, with 22 bases in between.

This clonotype was recorded a few times. The chain couples TRBV7-3 to TRBJ1-4, with D possibly being TRBD1 (5 bases). Trimming shortened V by 0 bases and J by 7 bases, and 9 bases separated the two germline ends. The CDR3 totals 14 residues. Germline V gives CDR1 SGHTA, CDR2 FQGTGA. The CDR3, as DNA: TGTGCCAGCAGCTTAACAGGGGAAAGTGAAAAACTGTTTTTT. Protein: CASSLTGESEKLFF.

This clonotype was counted only a few times. The J gene is TRBJ2-7, the V gene TRBV7-9, with 10 bases that match TRBD1. The V segment lost 5 bases and the J segment 4 bases; nucleotides outside the gene matches: 8. Germline-derived CDR1 and CDR2 are SEHNR and FQNEAQ (reference sequence). The length of the CDR3 is 15 residues. This CDR3 is CASSPMGQGSYEQYF. The CDR3 DNA reads as TGTGCCAGCAGCCCGATGGGACAGGGGTCGTACGAGCAGTACTTC.

This clonotype was observed a handful of times. V and J are TRBV7-2 and TRBJ2-1; TRBD1 might be the D (6 bases). From germline, CDR1 is SGHTA and CDR2 FQGNSA. The CDR3 has 12 amino acids. V lost 1 base and J 15 bases, leaving 13 bases between the germline ends. The CDR3 DNA reads as TGTGCCAGCAGCTTAGGTACAGGGAATTGGTTCTTC. Translated: CASSLGTGNWFF.

This clonotype has only a few counts. This chain uses TRBV30 with TRBJ1-5; D is uncertain. Looked up from germline, CDR1 is GTSNPN and CDR2 is SVGIG (reference sequence). The CDR3 consists of 12 residues. V lost 4 bases, J lost 4 bases, and 8 bases lay in between. CDR3 residues: CAWNGLNQPQHF. CDR3 in DNA: TGTGCCTGGAATGGGCTAAATCAGCCCCAGCATTTT.

This chain connects TRBV12-5 to TRBJ1-1, with 7 positions matching TRBD1. Germline lookup yields CDR1 LGHNT and CDR2 FRNRAP. The CDR3 has 14 residues. J gave up 5 bases and V 8 bases, and 11 bases lay outside the gene matches. Here the CDR3 DNA reads TGTGCTAGTTCCCAACCCAGACAGGGAACTGAAGCTTTCTTT. This translates into CASSQPRQGTEAFF.

The V call is TRBV7-2, the J call TRBJ1-2; D ambiguous. V gave up 0 bases and J gave up 4 bases, with 15 bases separating them. This CDR3 contains 16 residues. Germline loops: CDR1 SGHTA, CDR2 FQGNSA. CDR3 in amino acids: CASSLAQDVSTYGYTF. In nucleotides, the CDR3 is TGTGCCAGCAGCTTAGCGCAGGACGTCTCTACCTATGGCTACACCTTC. Combining the CDR3 with reference TRBV7-2 and TRBJ1-2 gives the whole variable domain GAGVSQSPSNKVTEKGKDVELRCDPISGHTALYWYRQSLGQGLEFLIYFQGNSAPDKSGLPSDRFSAERTGGSVSTLTIQRTQQEDSAVYLCASSLAQDVSTYGYTFGSGTRLTVV.

This clonotype was detected a few times. J is TRBJ2-7 and V is TRBV19; perhaps TRBD1 as D (7 bases). This CDR3 is built from 12 residues. CDR1 LNHDA and CDR2 SQIVND come from the germline V gene (reference sequence). Trimming left V 5 bases short and J 6 bases short, with 11 bases between. CDR3 residues: CASSDQGGEQYF. In DNA, the CDR3 is TGTGCCAGTAGTGATCAGGGGGGCGAGCAGTACTTC.

This clonotype was observed at least ten times. This rearrangement joins TRBV2 to TRBJ2-1, with 11 nucleotides matching TRBD2. This CDR3 has 16 amino acids. V shed 8 bases and J 10 bases; nucleotides not matched to a gene: 16. CDR1 is SNHLY and CDR2 is FYNNEI in the germline V gene. The CDR3 DNA follows: TGTGCCAGCGGACCCAGGGGTCTAGCGGGAGGAAAAGAGCAGTTCTTC. This encodes CASGPRGLAGGKEQFF.

At least ten counts were recorded for this clonotype. The chain has TRBV3-1 and TRBJ2-1, with 16 bases lining up with TRBD2. The J segment lost 6 bases and the V segment lost 1 base, leaving 6 bases of the junction unmatched. CDR1 is LGHDT and CDR2 is YNNKEL in the germline V gene (reference sequence). CDR3 length: 18 amino acids. CDR3 protein: CASSQGTGTSGRANEQFF. The CDR3 bases are TGTGCCAGCAGCCAAGGGACCGGGACTAGCGGGAGGGCCAATGAGCAGTTCTTC.

This clonotype was picked up many times. The CDR3 nucleotides read TGTGCCAGCAGCCACGATTTACCGAACACTGAAGCTTTCTTT. This codes for CASSHDLPNTEAFF. The rearrangement links TRBV27 to TRBJ1-1; no clear D. V lost 6 bases, J lost 1 base, and 12 bases lay in between. This CDR3 comprises 14 residues. CDR1 and CDR2 from the germline V gene are MNHEY and SMNVEV (reference sequence).

This clonotype was seen at least ten times. The chain uses TRBV7-9 and TRBJ1-2, with no clear D. This CDR3 is 16 amino acids long. V lost 5 bases, J lost 6 bases, and 22 bases lay in between. Germline CDR1 is SEHNR and CDR2 is FQNEAQ (reference sequence). CDR3 coding DNA: TGTGCCAGCAGCCCCGTAGGCGTGGATGGCACAAATGGCTACACCTTC. This encodes CASSPVGVDGTNGYTF.

This clonotype was detected many times. The rearrangement joins TRBV28 to TRBJ1-5; D ambiguous. V gave up 6 bases and J gave up 4 bases, with 10 bases separating them. Germline V gene data show CDR1 as MDHEN and CDR2 as SYDVKM. This CDR3 has 13 residues. The DNA of the CDR3 is TGTGCCAGCAGCCCCGGGCTTAATCAGCCCCAGCATTTT. Protein: CASSPGLNQPQHF.

This clonotype was counted a few times. The chain carries TRBV5-6 and TRBJ2-7, with D perhaps matching TRBD1 or TRBD2 (5 bases each). This CDR3 contains 16 residues. Per the germline V gene, CDR1 is SGHDT and CDR2 is YYEEEE. V was trimmed by 0 bases and J by 0 bases, leaving 13 bases between them. CDR3 protein: CASSLARGTVSYEQYF. CDR3 coding DNA: TGTGCCAGCAGCTTGGCCCGTGGGACCGTCTCCTACGAGCAGTACTTC.

This clonotype was detected ten times or more. The chain joins TRBV7-3 to TRBJ2-7; 10 bases match TRBD2. The CDR3 consists of 15 residues. With 2 bases clipped from V and 3 bases from J, the junction kept 4 bases outside the gene matches. Germline V gene lookup returns CDR1 SGHTA and CDR2 FQGTGA. This chain's CDR3 is CASSLLASGGYEQYF. The CDR3, as DNA: TGTGCCAGCAGCTTATTAGCTAGCGGGGGCTACGAGCAGTACTTC.

The chain is built from TRBV12-3 or TRBV12-4 and TRBJ1-6; D is unresolved. Between the trimmed V and J ends, which lost 4 bases and 11 bases, there was a span of 9 bases. CDR3 length: 12 residues. The CDR3 sequence: CASSSPRPPLHF. The CDR3, as DNA: TGTGCCAGCAGTTCTCCTAGGCCACCCCTCCACTTT.

This clonotype occurred a few times. This could be a read error, since a much larger clone is one nucleotide away. The CDR3 DNA reads TGTGCCACCTCTTCCAGGGGGATCATGTGTAAGCAAAACACCGGGGAGCTGTTTTTT. Encoded protein: CATSSRGIMCKQNTGELFF. The rearrangement uses TRBV12-3 or TRBV12-4 and TRBJ2-2; 7 positions match TRBD1. The trim removed 10 bases at V and 2 bases at J, leaving 22 bases unmatched. The CDR3 is 19 residues long.

This rearrangement joins TRBV12-3 or TRBV12-4 to TRBJ1-1, with a weak D call TRBD1 (5 bases). V was shortened by 5 bases and J by 7 bases, with 20 bases between the two germline ends. The CDR3 contains 15 residues. The chain's CDR3 is CASSGRDWAYGEAFF. The DNA for the CDR3 is TGTGCCAGCAGTGGCCGGGACTGGGCTTATGGTGAAGCTTTCTTT.

This clonotype was seen at least ten times. This chain links TRBV20-1 with TRBJ2-1; tentative D call: TRBD1 (5 bases). The V and J ends lost 6 bases and 1 base respectively, with 19 bases between them. Germline CDR1 DFQATT, CDR2 SNEGSKA (reference sequence). The CDR3 spans 16 residues. The CDR3 sequence: CSAEDGWGSSYNEQFF. CDR3 bases: TGCAGTGCGGAAGACGGGTGGGGCTCATCCTACAATGAGCAGTTCTTC.

On this clonotype: A read error is possible here, since a much larger clone lies one base away. V is TRBV28 and J is TRBJ2-3; D gene unclear. The V end was cut by 6 bases, the J end by 1 base, with 11 bases between. Per the germline V gene, CDR1 is MDHEN and CDR2 is SYDVKM. The CDR3 extends over 14 amino acids. CDR3 protein: CASSRNPRTDTQYF. DNA for the CDR3: TGTGCCAGCAGCCGGAATCCTCGCACAGATACGCAGTATTTT.

Concerning this clonotype: One base away lies a much larger clone, so this may be a sequencing read error. The chain is built from TRBV20-1 and TRBJ1-5; no firm D call. This CDR3 is 14 amino acids long. CDR1 is DFQATT and CDR2 is SNEGSKA in the germline V gene (reference sequence). The CDR3 reads CSASLDYSNQPQQF. DNA of the CDR3: TGCAGTGCTAGTTTGGACTATAGCAATCAGCCCCAGCAGTTT.

This clonotype was picked up many times. The chain recombines TRBV7-9 with TRBJ2-3; 11 bases line up with TRBD2. Losses at the gene ends were 5 bases for V and 1 base for J; bases not matched to a gene: 2. This CDR3 comprises 15 residues. Looked up from germline, CDR1 is SEHNR and CDR2 is FQNEAQ (reference sequence). The CDR3 spells CASSQGLAGTDTQYF. The CDR3 DNA reads TGTGCCAGCAGCCAGGGACTAGCGGGCACAGATACGCAGTATTTT.

This clonotype was seen a handful of times. V gene TRBV20-1 combines with J gene TRBJ2-3; 9 nucleotides match TRBD1. This CDR3 contains 14 residues. Germline assignment: CDR1 DFQATT and CDR2 SNEGSKA (reference sequence). V lost 5 bases to trimming and J lost 4 bases; unmatched junction nucleotides: 7. CDR3 region: CSAGGQGWADTQYF. CDR3 DNA: TGCAGTGCTGGGGGACAGGGCTGGGCAGATACGCAGTATTTT.

This clonotype was counted between two and nine times. The rearrangement joins TRBV20-1 to TRBJ2-3; 11 nucleotides match TRBD2. V lost 1 base to trimming and J lost 4 bases; unmatched junction nucleotides: 7. This CDR3 comprises 16 residues. Germline V gene data show CDR1 as DFQATT and CDR2 as SNEGSKA (reference sequence). CDR3 in DNA: TGCAGTGCTAGAGTGACTAGCGGGAAAGTATCAGATACGCAGTATTTT. Amino acids: CSARVTSGKVSDTQYF.

This clonotype was detected many times. The chain uses TRBV18 and TRBJ2-5; 10 bases are shared with TRBD2. Germline V CDR1 and CDR2: KGHSH, LQKENI. V was pared by 2 bases and J by 1 base, with 4 bases of the junction left unmatched. The length of the CDR3 is 16 residues. The DNA for the CDR3 is TGTGCCAGCTCACCAGTGCCTAGCGGGGGCCAAGAGACCCAGTACTTC. Amino acid sequence: CASSPVPSGGQETQYF.

The chain links TRBV3-1 to TRBJ1-2, with D possibly being TRBD1 (5 bases). V lost 4 bases and J 4 bases, leaving 13 bases between the germline ends. The CDR3 is 14 amino acids. In germline, CDR1 is LGHDT, CDR2 YNNKEL (reference sequence). The CDR3 DNA reads TGTGCCAGCAGCCCCTTCCAGGGCGCCTATGGCTACACCTTC. The encoded protein is CASSPFQGAYGYTF.

This clonotype was observed at least ten times. This chain joins TRBV11-2 and TRBJ2-7; 10 bases fit TRBD2. Germline V gives CDR1 SGHAT, CDR2 FQNNGV. This CDR3 region has 13 residues. With 2 bases clipped from V and 6 bases from J, the junction kept 1 base outside the gene matches. The chain's CDR3 is CASSLRTSGEQYF. The CDR3 nucleotides read TGTGCCAGCAGCTTAAGGACTAGCGGCGAGCAGTACTTC.

This clonotype was seen repeatedly, ten times or more. The J gene is TRBJ1-1, the V gene TRBV19; D uncertain. The CDR3 loop spans 16 amino acids. In germline, CDR1 is LNHDA, CDR2 SQIVND (reference sequence). Trimming took off 5 bases at V and 3 bases at J, with 19 bases between the two ends. The CDR3, as DNA: TGTGCCAGTAGTCCCCGTTTTGGCAGTGAATACACTGAAGCTTTCTTT. Its translation: CASSPRFGSEYTEAFF.

This clonotype was found many times. This chain uses TRBV28 with TRBJ2-7; D possibly matches TRBD1 or TRBD2 (6 bases each). V was pared by 8 bases and J by 2 bases, with 10 bases between. This CDR3 is 12 amino acids long. From germline, CDR1 is MDHEN and CDR2 SYDVKM. This chain's CDR3 is CASGRDTYEQYF. The CDR3, as DNA: TGTGCCAGCGGGCGGGACACCTACGAGCAGTACTTC.